A selection of T cell receptor beta chains follows, all from one sample in a study of cytotoxic CD8 clonotypes in ibrutinib-treated CLL. Using immunoSEQ multiplex PCR, the repertoire was profiled, and TCRdb retains in-frame clones only, with some absent. In the table there are about 21,000 clones, approximately 81% of which are singletons. Sequenced here: PBMCs, sampled before ibrutinib treatment. These receptors were taken from a human donor with chronic lymphocytic leukemia. The conserved cysteine and the conserved F or W are not part of the CDR3 here. The order of the fields is CDR3 length, J gene, V gene, CDR3 protein.

10,TRBJ1-5,TRBV19,ASSGWDQPQH
11,TRBJ2-3,TRBV7-2,ASSFALSDTQY
10,TRBJ2-5,TRBV7-2,ASSPPWETQY
13,TRBJ2-5,TRBV18,ASSPLGTSQETQY
16,TRBJ1-2,TRBV4-2,ASSQDLQTGVTNYGYT
9,TRBJ2-5,TRBV7-7,ASSSQGPQY
13,TRBJ2-5,TRBV28,ASSLVTGVQETQY
11,TRBJ2-5,TRBV14,ASSQDPWETQY
12,TRBJ2-7,TRBV29-1,SVQDRGPLYEQY
16,TRBJ2-4,TRBV4-3,ASSQDRGGVFAKNIQY
16,TRBJ2-2,TRBV7-6,ASSLATSGETNTGELF
12,TRBJ1-3,TRBV2,ASSPLVSGNTIY
13,TRBJ1-5,TRBV15,ATSRGQSSNQPQH
12,-,TRBV5-1,ASSTGASSYEQY
12,TRBJ1-4,TRBV5-4,ASSAHTGREKLF
12,TRBJ1-6,TRBV11-2,ASSLSNNNSPLH
11,TRBJ1-4,TRBV2,ASRVAPFEKLF
12,TRBJ1-1,TRBV7-2,ASSLAGGKTEAF
11,TRBJ2-3,TRBV19,ATLGRTTDTQY
15,TRBJ2-6,TRBV6-1,ASSEARADSGANVLT
11,TRBJ1-1,TRBV6-6,ASSPQGANEAF
13,TRBJ1-2,TRBV5-1,ASSLGAQGDGGYT
13,TRBJ2-1,TRBV29-1,SGDKAGGSYNEQF
12,TRBJ1-1,TRBV18,ASSPDRGLVEAF
12,TRBJ2-1,TRBV30,AWSGTSSYNEQF
15,TRBJ2-7,TRBV27,ASSSTTSGGPSYEQY
13,TRBJ2-7,TRBV5-1,ASSWGLAGAYEQY
13,TRBJ1-4,TRBV10-2,ASSHGQDGGEKLF